Presented here are 24 T cell receptor beta chains from one specimen sequenced in a study of OX40 agonist ivuxolimab in advanced cancers. Libraries were constructed by the immunoSEQ multiplex PCR assay. TCRdb re-hosts the immuneACCESS table, in-frame sequences only. Its copies lack some clones; in the studies checked, an unresolved V gene accounts for under half of them, and the cause for the rest is not known. The sample yields more than 45,000 clones; roughly 90% were counted once. The leading ten clones occupy around half of the sample. The source material was CD4+ or CD8+ T cells sorted from blood, sampled in a trial of the OX40 agonist ivuxolimab. The receptors derive from an adult with an advanced solid tumor such as melanoma, head and neck, liver or kidney cancer.

As to this clone: A read error may produce the germline difference seen at one junction end. The gene calls are TRBV25-1 and TRBJ1-1, with D unclear. The CDR3 contains 14 residues. Per germline, CDR1 MGHDK and CDR2 SYGVNS. The DNA of the CDR3 is TGTGCCAGCAGTGAATCGGTGGGAGTGGGTGAATCTTTCTTT. This codes for CASSESVGVGESFF.

This clone was seen once. The V gene is TRBV7-3, the J gene TRBJ2-7; D may be TRBD1 (5 bases). Germline V lookup: CDR1 SGHTA, CDR2 FQGTGA. This CDR3 spans 14 amino acids. V dropped 3 bases and J dropped 7 bases, with 16 bases sitting between them. The CDR3 DNA follows: TGTGCCAGCAGCTTTCTCCAGGGAAGTCAAGAGCAGTACTTC. It translates to CASSFLQGSQEQYF.

The chain employs TRBV27 and TRBJ1-1; unclear D gene. This CDR3 is 14 amino acids long. Germline loops: CDR1 MNHEY, CDR2 SMNVEV (reference sequence). Trimming took off 2 bases at V and 2 bases at J, with 9 bases between the two ends. The CDR3 bases are TGTGCCAGCAGTTTAGTTCCCGGCAACACTGAAGCTTTCTTT. Protein product: CASSLVPGNTEAFF.

The V gene is TRBV14, the J gene TRBJ2-7; D gene uncertain. V dropped 3 bases and J dropped 3 bases, with 3 bases sitting between them. CDR1 and CDR2 (germline): SGHDN, FVKESK. This CDR3 has 11 amino acids. CDR3 region: CASSQGYEQYF. The DNA for the CDR3 is TGTGCCAGCAGCCAGGGCTACGAGCAGTACTTC.

This chain links TRBV6-5 with TRBJ2-1, with D tentatively TRBD2 (6 bases). V was shortened by 0 bases and J by 8 bases, with 14 bases between the two germline ends. This CDR3 is 15 amino acids long. The germline CDR1 and CDR2 sequences are MNHEY and SVGAGI. CDR3 coding DNA: TGTGCCAGCAGTTACTCGGGGGGTGGGTCGGATGAGCAGTTCTTC. Protein: CASSYSGGGSDEQFF.

This clone was detected once. V gene TRBV4-1 combines with J gene TRBJ1-3; no clear D. V lost 4 bases and J lost 4, with 8 bases in between. The CDR3 spans 13 residues. Per germline, CDR1 MGHRA and CDR2 YSYEKL. The DNA for the CDR3 is TGCGCCAGCAGCCGCCCCGGAGGAAACACCATATATTTT. This gives the protein CASSRPGGNTIYF.

The V and J genes are TRBV9 and TRBJ2-1; D is unresolved. Trimming took off 6 bases at V and 0 bases at J, with 13 bases between the two ends. The germline V gene encodes CDR1 SGDLS and CDR2 YYNGEE. The CDR3 contains 15 residues. As DNA, the CDR3 is TGTGCCAGCACCACCACAGACCTCTCCTACAATGAGCAGTTCTTC. Amino acid sequence: CASTTTDLSYNEQFF.

The chain carries TRBV9 and TRBJ1-4; D gene ambiguous. Germline-derived CDR1 and CDR2 are SGDLS and YYNGEE. V shed 0 bases and J shed 0 bases, with 3 bases lying between them. The CDR3 runs to 14 residues. The DNA of the CDR3 is TGTGCCAGCAGCGTAGGAACAACTAATGAAAAACTGTTTTTT. This gives the protein CASSVGTTNEKLFF.

Remarks on this clone: One junction end disagrees with the germline gene, perhaps due to a read error. The genes are TRBV4-1 and TRBJ1-3; 8 bases agree with TRBD1. The CDR3 has 14 amino acids. CDR1 and CDR2 (germline): MGHRA, YSYEKL. CDR3 DNA: TGCGCCAGCAGCCCAGCTTCCTTAACTCCGGACAGGGATTTT. This translates into CASSPASLTPDRDF.

CDR3 DNA: TGTGCCAGTAGTAAGACAGGGTATAACAATCAGCCCCAGCATTTT. Protein: CASSKTGYNNQPQHF. This chain links TRBV19 with TRBJ1-5; TRBD1 agrees at 7 bases. The trim removed 4 bases at V and 3 bases at J, leaving 6 bases unmatched. The germline gives CDR1 LNHDA, CDR2 SQIVND (reference sequence). CDR3 size: 15 residues.

The chain uses TRBV28 and TRBJ2-7; TRBD2 aligns across 10 bases. The CDR3 sequence is 15 residues long. Germline V gene sequence: CDR1 MDHEN, CDR2 SYDVKM. The trim removed 3 bases at V and 2 bases at J, leaving 4 bases unmatched. The DNA for the CDR3 is TGTGCCAGCAGTTTCAGCGGGGGGGCGGCCTACGAGCAGTACTTC. It specifies CASSFSGGAAYEQYF.

The chain has TRBV6-5 and TRBJ2-7; D gene unclear. The CDR3 runs to 14 residues. V lost 0 bases, J lost 2 bases, and 8 bases lay in between. CDR1 and CDR2 (germline): MNHEY, SVGAGI. This CDR3 is CASSYSSLPYEQYF. CDR3 DNA: TGTGCCAGCAGTTACTCCAGCTTACCCTACGAGCAGTACTTC.

The count of this clone is one. The chain employs TRBV9 and TRBJ2-1, with TRBD2 matching over 7 bases. The CDR3 loop spans 13 amino acids. Trimming at V came to 6 bases and at J to 3 bases, leaving 3 bases not matched to a gene. In germline, CDR1 is SGDLS, CDR2 YYNGEE. The DNA of the CDR3 is TGTGCCAGCACGGGGAGGGGCTACAATGAGCAGTTCTTC. Translation: CASTGRGYNEQFF.

This clone was observed a few times. The chain recombines TRBV6-5 with TRBJ1-2; D gene uncertain. V gave up 0 bases and J gave up 3 bases, with 11 bases separating them. CDR1 and CDR2 from the germline V gene are MNHEY and SVGAGI. The CDR3 loop spans 15 amino acids. The CDR3 DNA is TGTGCCAGCAGTTACTCATCGGGTTTCGACTATGGCTACACCTTC. This translates into CASSYSSGFDYGYTF.

This clone was seen just once. This chain joins TRBV5-6 and TRBJ2-7; possibly TRBD2 for D (6 bases). The V and J ends lost 3 bases and 4 bases respectively, with 17 bases between them. The CDR3 consists of 15 residues. Germline CDR1 SGHDT, CDR2 YYEEEE. The CDR3 DNA follows: TGTGCCAGCAGCTCTCCTCCGGGGGAACTTTACGAGCAGTACTTC. Translation: CASSSPPGELYEQYF. The variable domain in full, completed from reference TRBV5-6 and TRBJ2-7, reads DAGVTQSPTHLIKTRGQQVTLRCSPKSGHDTVSWYQQALGQGPQFIFQYYEEEERQRGNFPDRFSGHQFPNYSSELNVNALLLGDSALYLCASSSPPGELYEQYFGPGTRLTVT.

The chain links TRBV10-3 to TRBJ2-5; D might be TRBD1 (5 bases). Germline-derived CDR1 and CDR2 are ENHRY and SYGVKD. The CDR3 has 13 residues. The ends were cut back, 6 bases at V and 9 bases at J, with 17 bases in the middle. This chain's CDR3 is CAISSGSQGAQYF. The CDR3 nucleotides are TGTGCCATCAGCTCAGGGTCCCAAGGGGCCCAGTACTTC.

CDR3 loop: CATSIYRDGGNTQYF. The CDR3 DNA follows: TGTGCCACCAGTATCTACCGGGACGGTGGTAATACGCAGTATTTT. This chain links TRBV15 with TRBJ2-3, with D perhaps given as TRBD1 or TRBD2 (5 bases each). Looked up from germline, CDR1 is LNHNV and CDR2 is YYDKDF (reference sequence). The V and J ends lost 6 bases and 7 bases respectively, with 20 bases between them. CDR3 length: 15 residues.

V usage is TRBV7-8 and J usage is TRBJ2-5; D may be TRBD2 (5 bases). Germline V lookup: CDR1 SGHVS, CDR2 FQNEAQ. The CDR3 contains 18 residues. V shed 5 bases and J shed 2 bases, with 24 bases lying between them. CDR3 nucleotides: TGTGCCAGCAGCCGTTTCCCAAGGGCTAGCCTACTACAAGAGACCCAGTACTTC. Translation gives CASSRFPRASLLQETQYF.

V gene TRBV4-1 combines with J gene TRBJ2-1, with 11 bases that match TRBD2. The CDR3 is made up of 15 amino acids. Germline V gives CDR1 MGHRA, CDR2 YSYEKL. J gave up 6 bases and V 6 bases, and 7 bases lay outside the gene matches. The CDR3 nucleotides are TGCGCCAGCAGTCTTAGCGGGGGGGCCTCCAATGAGCAGTTCTTC. It is translated as CASSLSGGASNEQFF.

J is TRBJ2-7 and V is TRBV19; D may be TRBD2 (7 bases). Germline CDR1 is LNHDA and CDR2 is SQIVND (reference sequence). The CDR3 length is 15 residues. The V end was cut by 1 base, the J end by 0 bases, with 10 bases between. CDR3 nucleotide sequence: TGTGCCAGTAGTATAGGCGGGGGCAGCTCCTACGAGCAGTACTTC. Translation: CASSIGGGSSYEQYF.

This clone was observed once. CDR3 in DNA: TGTGCCAGCAGTTTATCCCGAGTCCGGGGCACAGATACGCAGTATTTT. Translating it yields CASSLSRVRGTDTQYF. The V call is TRBV27, the J call TRBJ2-3; D is unclear. This CDR3 has 16 amino acids. CDR1 and CDR2 (germline): MNHEY, SMNVEV (reference sequence). Trimming left V 0 bases short and J 1 base short, with 11 bases between.

This chain links TRBV7-9 with TRBJ1-5; D might be TRBD1 (5 bases). From germline, CDR1 is SEHNR and CDR2 FQNEAQ (reference sequence). Trimming cost V 3 bases and J 7 bases, with 13 bases left between them. This CDR3 comprises 14 residues. The CDR3 DNA reads TGTGCCAGCAGCTTTTCCCAGGGCGGGCAGCCCCAGCATTTT. The encoded protein is CASSFSQGGQPQHF.

Only one count was recorded for this clone. This sequence joins TRBV6-6 and TRBJ1-2; no clear D gene. Per germline, CDR1 MNHNY and CDR2 SVGAGI (reference sequence). Trimming took off 2 bases at V and 2 bases at J, with 6 bases between the two ends. There are 13 residues in the CDR3. CDR3 loop: CASSYVENYGYTF. DNA for the CDR3: TGTGCCAGCAGTTACGTAGAGAACTATGGCTACACCTTC.

V is TRBV4-1 and J is TRBJ1-2; 9 bases align to TRBD1. CDR1 and CDR2 (germline): MGHRA, YSYEKL. The V segment lost 0 bases and the J segment 6 bases; nucleotides outside the gene matches: 8. The CDR3 has 16 amino acids. The CDR3 loop is CASSQERRQGENGYTF. The DNA for the CDR3 is TGCGCCAGCAGCCAAGAAAGGAGACAGGGGGAGAATGGCTACACCTTC.